The clone carrying this TCR beta chain was observed a few times. The antigen remains unidentified. Using immunoSEQ multiplex PCR, the repertoire was profiled, and TCRdb retains in-frame clones only, with some absent. In the table there are tens of thousands of clones, roughly 80% of which are singletons. The CDR3 sequence is 15 residues long. The germline V and J ends were trimmed by 4 bases and 4 bases, with 16 bases remaining between them. Germline CDR1 MNHEY, CDR2 SVGAGI. This sample stems from a study of OX40 agonist ivuxolimab in advanced cancers. Study background: Six ivuxolimab dose levels, 0.01 to 10 mg/kg, were given intravenously every 2 weeks. The dose-escalation group included hepatocellular carcinoma, melanoma, renal cell carcinoma and head and neck cancer.

Notes on the study in general: The study did not work out the antigen specificity of the expanded peripheral T cells.

Sequences were derived from CD4+ or CD8+ T cells sorted from blood, sampled in a trial of the OX40 agonist ivuxolimab. This chain uses TRBV6-5 with TRBJ2-5; D remains ambiguous. The clonotype comes from an adult with an advanced solid tumor such as melanoma, head and neck, liver or kidney cancer. Written as DNA, the CDR3 is TGTGCCAGCAGTTCCCTCGAGCCGATACGAGAGACCCAGTACTTC. Translation: CASSSLEPIRETQYF.